This note documents a single T cell receptor (beta chain) sequence. Its antigen is unidentified. This entry comes from a study of a mutant IDH1 vaccine in newly diagnosed glioma. This table comes from immunoSEQ multiplex PCR, and its TCRdb copy is limited to in-frame clones, with some not included. The table records approximately 25,000 clones, roughly 80% of them present only once. Time point of the sample: week 11, during vaccination. Alongside topical imiquimod, each dose of vaccine comprised 300 ug of mutant IDH1 20-mer peptide. Study-level results: Pseudoprogression looked unconnected to shifts in top peripheral T cell clonotypes.

The CDR3 has 12 residues. Trimming pared 0 bases from V and 5 bases from J, leaving 5 bases between. Germline assignment: CDR1 SGHRS and CDR2 YFSETQ. This chain joins TRBV5-1 and TRBJ2-5; no firm D call. The clonotype was recovered from a woman in her late teens or twenties with glioma. The input for sequencing was PBMCs, taken from a glioma patient whose treatment included an IDH1 peptide vaccine. CDR3 amino acids: CASSLAGETQYF. CDR3 nucleotide sequence: TGCGCCAGCAGCTTGGCCGGGGAGACCCAGTACTTC.